A selection of T cell receptor beta chains follows, all from one sample in a study of beta chain features in type 1 diabetes. Sequencing was performed with immunoSEQ multiplex PCR; in TCRdb, only in-frame clones are kept and a portion is missing. This sample yields about 250,000 clones, of which 11% to 15% are seen a single time; 0.026% belongs to the top ten. What was sequenced was naive CD4+ T cells from blood. These receptors all come from a woman between 35 and 50 years old in good health. CDR3s include the opening cysteine and the closing phenylalanine or tryptophan. Each record gives: CDR3 length, J gene, V gene, clone size, D gene, CDR3 protein, CDR3 DNA. D genes are given only for firm matches. Clone size appears in some rows only: once, few, many, or a class for an expanded clone.

CDR3 length: 15
J gene: TRBJ2-5
V gene: TRBV7-7
clone size: -
D gene: TRBD2
CDR3 protein: CASSSAGTRGETQYF
CDR3 DNA: TGTGCTAGCAGCTCGGCCGGGACTAGGGGCGAGACCCAGTACTTC

CDR3 length: 17
J gene: TRBJ2-5
V gene: TRBV7-9
clone size: few
D gene: TRBD2
CDR3 protein: CASSLAASGGPQETQYF
CDR3 DNA: TGTGCCAGCAGCCTAGCGGCTAGCGGGGGCCCTCAAGAGACCCAGTACTTC

CDR3 length: 15
J gene: TRBJ2-7
V gene: TRBV9
clone size: -
D gene: TRBD1
CDR3 protein: CASSPRQGSSYEQYF
CDR3 DNA: TGTGCCAGCAGCCCCCGACAGGGGAGCTCCTACGAGCAGTACTTC

CDR3 length: 12
J gene: TRBJ2-4
V gene: TRBV11-2
clone size: -
D gene: -
CDR3 protein: CASSLFTGGQYF
CDR3 DNA: TGTGCCAGCAGCTTATTTACTGGGGGGCAGTACTTC

CDR3 length: 14
J gene: TRBJ1-6
V gene: TRBV5-1
clone size: -
D gene: TRBD1
CDR3 protein: CASGAGTDPSPLHF
CDR3 DNA: TGCGCCAGCGGCGCGGGGACAGATCCTTCACCCCTCCACTTT

CDR3 length: 16
J gene: TRBJ2-2
V gene: TRBV18
clone size: few
D gene: -
CDR3 protein: CASSPPSGGYTGELFF
CDR3 DNA: TGTGCCAGCTCACCACCATCAGGGGGGTACACCGGGGAGCTGTTTTTT

CDR3 length: 16
J gene: TRBJ1-1
V gene: TRBV5-6
clone size: -
D gene: TRBD1
CDR3 protein: CASSFKMGQMNTEAFF
CDR3 DNA: TGTGCCAGCAGCTTCAAAATGGGACAGATGAACACTGAAGCTTTCTTT

CDR3 length: 18
J gene: TRBJ1-6
V gene: TRBV12-5
clone size: few
D gene: -
CDR3 protein: CASGLRAGPASYNSPLHF
CDR3 DNA: TGTGCTAGTGGTTTAAGGGCGGGACCGGCGTCCTATAATTCACCCCTCCACTTT

CDR3 length: 17
J gene: TRBJ2-6
V gene: TRBV5-1
clone size: -
D gene: -
CDR3 protein: CASSLEADISGANVLTF
CDR3 DNA: TGCGCCAGCAGCTTGGAGGCGGATATCTCTGGGGCCAACGTCCTGACTTTC

CDR3 length: 14
J gene: TRBJ2-1
V gene: TRBV29-1
clone size: few
D gene: TRBD1
CDR3 protein: CSASGTGISNEQFF
CDR3 DNA: TGCAGCGCCTCCGGGACAGGAATCTCCAATGAGCAGTTCTTC